Below, 2 T cell receptor beta chains from the same sample are listed, as sequenced in a study of T cell responses to AZD1222 COVID-19 vaccine. Sequencing was performed with immunoSEQ multiplex PCR; in TCRdb, only in-frame clones are kept and a portion is missing. The data contain 100,000 to 110,000 clones, 92% of them singletons. Material: peripheral blood, obtained on day 0 of AZD1222 vaccination. These receptors were collected from an adult in good health.

The chain has TRBV5-1 and TRBJ1-5; D not certain. Germline V gene data show CDR1 as SGHRS and CDR2 as YFSETQ. V lost 0 bases and J lost 5, with 9 bases in between. CDR3 length equals 14 residues. The CDR3 reads CASSLAPEHQPQHF. CDR3 nucleotides: TGCGCCAGCAGCTTGGCGCCAGAACATCAGCCCCAGCATTTT.

This chain joins TRBV27 and TRBJ2-1, with 10 bases matching TRBD1. The CDR3 runs to 14 residues. CDR1 and CDR2 (germline): MNHEY, SMNVEV (reference sequence). V was pared by 5 bases and J by 12 bases, with 10 bases of the junction left unmatched. The CDR3, as DNA: TGTGCCAGCAGTACCGGACAGGGGGTGAGTAGGCAGTTCTTC. Its translation: CASSTGQGVSRQFF.